The clone carrying this TCR beta chain was detected only a few times. The antigen remains unidentified. This record belongs to a study of T cell clonotyping in hematopoietic cell transplantation. Time point described: recipient sample about 28 days before transplant, after cytoreduction. Germline CDR1 and CDR2: SGHRS and YFSETQ. V was pared by 4 bases and J by 2 bases, with 4 bases of the junction left unmatched. This CDR3 comprises 15 residues. The method was immunoSEQ multiplex PCR; TCRdb's version includes in-frame clones alone and lacks a portion of them. This table has 25,000 to 35,000 clones, 60% to 80% appearing once. Regarding the study as a whole: Broader posttransplant TCR repertoire diversity was predicted by graft donor and pretransplant recipient Inverse Simpson Index values.

The chain is built from TRBV5-1 and TRBJ2-5, with 11 bases matching TRBD2. The sample was peripheral blood mononuclear cells, taken before stem cell transplant. The receptor comes from a man aged 50 to 59 with myelodysplastic syndrome. Some clones in this sample may be carry-over from other donors' samples. CDR3 sequence: CASSEASGGQETQYF. The CDR3 nucleotides read TGCGCCAGCAGCGAGGCTAGCGGGGGGCAAGAGACCCAGTACTTC.